The 19 T cell receptor beta chains below come from one sample, sequenced in a study of cytomegalovirus exposure and HLA in healthy donors. The study ran its PCR with 60 Vbeta and 13 Jbeta primers. Sequencing was performed with immunoSEQ multiplex PCR; in TCRdb, only in-frame clones are kept and a portion is missing. The data hold 200,000 to 250,000 clones, with around 81% observed a single time. The sequencing sample was made of PBMCs. The source is an older woman in good health and CMV-seropositive.

The rearrangement links TRBV11-2 to TRBJ1-5, with D uncertain. The V end lost 3 bases, the J end lost 5 bases, and 11 bases lay between the germline ends. The CDR3 extends over 14 amino acids. The germline V gene has CDR1 SGHAT and CDR2 FQNNGV. The CDR3 loop is CASSFSGVDQPQHF. The CDR3 nucleotides are TGTGCCAGCAGCTTTTCCGGGGTGGATCAGCCCCAGCATTTT. Complete variable domain (other parts from reference TRBV11-2 and TRBJ1-5): EAGVAQSPRYKIIEKRQSVAFWCNPISGHATLYWYQQILGQGPKLLIQFQNNGVVDDSQLPKDRFSAERLKGVDSTLKIQPAKLEDSAVYLCASSFSGVDQPQHFGDGTRLSIL.

J is TRBJ2-7 and V is TRBV7-9; D possibly corresponds to TRBD2 (5 bases). The germline gives CDR1 SEHNR, CDR2 FQNEAQ (reference sequence). This CDR3 is 16 amino acids long. V shed 5 bases and J shed 2 bases, with 19 bases lying between them. The chain's CDR3 is CASSPPLLVLPYEQYF. The CDR3 nucleotides read TGTGCCAGCAGCCCCCCCTTACTAGTACTCCCCTACGAGCAGTACTTC.

This clone was seen a few times. The chain has TRBV30 and TRBJ2-3; possible D gene TRBD1, 5 bases. The CDR3 length is 14 residues. Trimming took off 1 base at V and 2 bases at J, with 10 bases between the two ends. CDR1 and CDR2 from the germline V gene are GTSNPN and SVGIG (reference sequence). CDR3 region: CAWSDDSFTDTQYF. The CDR3 bases are TGTGCCTGGAGTGACGACAGTTTCACAGATACGCAGTATTTT.

This sequence joins TRBV14 and TRBJ2-5; D is uncertain. The germline CDR1 and CDR2 sequences are SGHDN and FVKESK. Trimming left V 0 bases short and J 5 bases short, with 13 bases between. CDR3 length: 15 amino acids. CDR3 sequence: CASSQDNGRWETQYF. CDR3 DNA sequence: TGTGCCAGCAGCCAAGATAACGGTAGATGGGAGACCCAGTACTTC.

This chain uses TRBV9 with TRBJ1-3; no definite D call. V lost 2 bases, J lost 0 bases, and 15 bases lay in between. This CDR3 is 17 amino acids long. Germline loops: CDR1 SGDLS, CDR2 YYNGEE. The chain's CDR3 is CASSVGVAKSSGNTIYF. The CDR3 DNA sequence: TGTGCCAGCAGCGTCGGGGTCGCAAAGAGCTCTGGAAACACCATATATTTT.

The rearrangement uses TRBV10-3 and TRBJ2-2, with 13 bases that match TRBD2. Trimming took 6 bases from V and 5 from J; bases not matched to a gene: 3. CDR1 and CDR2 (germline): ENHRY, SYGVKD. This CDR3 region has 15 residues. CDR3 loop: CAIRGTSGATGELFF. CDR3 in DNA: TGTGCCATCAGGGGGACTAGCGGGGCAACCGGGGAGCTGTTTTTT.

The gene calls are TRBV18 and TRBJ2-5; TRBD2 agrees at 8 bases. Germline values: CDR1 KGHSH, CDR2 LQKENI. The CDR3 runs to 15 residues. Trimming cost V 2 bases and J 4 bases; bases outside gene matches: 6. CDR3 DNA sequence: TGTGCCAGCTCACCAGGGGCGGGAGGAGGAGAGACCCAGTACTTC. This translates into CASSPGAGGGETQYF. The full variable domain, rest sourced from reference TRBV18 and TRBJ2-5, is NAGVMQNPRHLVRRRGQEARLRCSPMKGHSHVYWYRQLPEEGLKFMVYLQKENIIDESGMPKERFSAEFPKEGPSILRIQQVVRGDSAAYFCASSPGAGGGETQYFGPGTRLLVL.

The genes are TRBV5-4 and TRBJ2-3; the match to TRBD2 covers 15 bases. Germline-derived CDR1 and CDR2 are SGHNT and YYREEE (reference sequence). CDR3 length equals 17 residues. J gave up 1 base and V 5 bases, and 5 bases lay outside the gene matches. CDR3 loop: CASRRTSGRAGTDTQYF. In DNA, the CDR3 is TGTGCCAGCAGAAGGACTAGCGGGAGGGCAGGCACAGATACGCAGTATTTT.

The gene calls are TRBV7-9 and TRBJ2-3, with 9 nucleotides matching TRBD1. The CDR3 is made up of 15 amino acids. Per the germline V gene, CDR1 is SEHNR and CDR2 is FQNEAQ (reference sequence). V shed 6 bases, J shed 4 bases, and the junction held 8 bases outside the gene matches. CDR3 loop: CASSSGTGPPDTQYF. The CDR3 DNA is TGTGCCAGCAGTTCCGGGACAGGGCCTCCAGATACGCAGTATTTT.

The V gene is TRBV7-6, the J gene TRBJ2-5; TRBD2 agrees at 10 bases. The J call may be wrong; the DNA end is better matched by TRBJ2-7. This CDR3 comprises 15 residues. Germline V CDR1 and CDR2: SGHVS, FNYEAQ. The CDR3, as DNA: TGTGCCAGCAGCTTAAATAGCGGGGGGTCCTACGAGCAGTACTTC. Amino acid sequence: CASSLNSGGSYEQYF.

V is TRBV30 and J is TRBJ2-5; D may be TRBD1 (6 bases). CDR3 length equals 15 residues. V dropped 0 bases and J dropped 5 bases, with 16 bases sitting between them. Per the germline V gene, CDR1 is GTSNPN and CDR2 is SVGIG (reference sequence). The chain's CDR3 is CAWSVLNTRGETQYF. The CDR3 region has the DNA TGTGCCTGGAGTGTACTGAATACGAGGGGGGAGACCCAGTACTTC.

The chain is built from TRBV28 and TRBJ1-2, with D possibly being TRBD1 (5 bases). The CDR3 spans 12 residues. Trimming cost V 3 bases and J 6 bases, with 8 bases left between them. In germline, CDR1 is MDHEN, CDR2 SYDVKM. This chain's CDR3 is CASSLVGDGYTF. The CDR3 DNA is TGTGCCAGCAGTTTGGTAGGGGATGGCTACACCTTC.

The V and J genes are TRBV12-5 and TRBJ2-2; 7 nucleotides align to TRBD2. With V trimmed by 7 bases and J by 4 bases, 6 bases remained unmatched. This CDR3 contains 14 residues. Germline V gene sequence: CDR1 LGHNT, CDR2 FRNRAP. The CDR3 spells CASEGGGGTGELFF. The CDR3 DNA reads as TGTGCTAGTGAAGGAGGCGGGGGCACCGGGGAGCTGTTTTTT.

The chain joins TRBV19 to TRBJ2-1; D not resolved. Trimming pared 5 bases from V and 10 bases from J, leaving 15 bases between. The germline V gene has CDR1 LNHDA and CDR2 SQIVND (reference sequence). The CDR3 runs 13 residues. In DNA, the CDR3 is TGTGCCAGTAGTGTTAGCATGACCCCCGAGCAGTTCTTC. Translating it yields CASSVSMTPEQFF.

The chain couples TRBV4-1 to TRBJ2-1; D is undetermined. Germline CDR1 MGHRA, CDR2 YSYEKL. Trimming stripped 1 base from V and 8 bases from J, with 15 bases between. CDR3 size: 15 residues. CDR3: CASSQVLTLRDEQFF. The CDR3 bases are TGCGCCAGCAGCCAAGTTTTAACCCTTCGCGATGAGCAGTTCTTC.

The CDR3 here is CASSPSSGSLFWETQYF. The CDR3 DNA sequence: TGTGCCAGCAGCCCGTCTAGCGGGAGTCTATTTTGGGAGACCCAGTACTTC. The J gene is TRBJ2-5, the V gene TRBV28; 10 nucleotides match TRBD2. This CDR3 has 17 residues. Germline CDR1 and CDR2: MDHEN and SYDVKM. Germline trimming cut 6 bases from V and 5 bases from J; bases unmatched to any gene: 15.

This clone appeared a few times. This chain connects TRBV5-4 to TRBJ2-5; a possible D gene is TRBD2 (5 bases). The CDR3 has 14 residues. The ends were cut back, 4 bases at V and 1 base at J, with 11 bases in the middle. CDR1 SGHNT and CDR2 YYREEE come from the germline V gene (reference sequence). The CDR3: CASSAGRGQETQYF. The CDR3 nucleotides read TGTGCCAGCAGCGCTGGACGGGGCCAAGAGACCCAGTACTTC.

This chain joins TRBV28 and TRBJ2-5, with 10 bases that match TRBD1. This CDR3 region has 15 residues. The germline V gene encodes CDR1 MDHEN and CDR2 SYDVKM. Losses at the gene ends were 3 bases for V and 3 bases for J; bases not matched to a gene: 4. The CDR3 sequence is CASSFWGTGEETQYF. CDR3 sequence (DNA): TGTGCCAGCAGTTTTTGGGGGACAGGGGAAGAGACCCAGTACTTC.

CDR3 DNA: TGCGCCAGCAGCCGGACTAGCGGGAGGGTAGGCGAGACCCAGTACTTC. This codes for CASSRTSGRVGETQYF. V and J are TRBV5-1 and TRBJ2-5, with TRBD2 identical over 15 bases. The ends lost 4 bases at V and 5 bases at J; junction bases unmatched: 6. This CDR3 has 16 amino acids. Germline lookup yields CDR1 SGHRS and CDR2 YFSETQ. Filled out from reference TRBV5-1 and TRBJ2-5, the complete variable domain reads KAGVTQTPRYLIKTRGQQVTLSCSPISGHRSVSWYQQTPGQGLQFLFEYFSETQRNKGNFPGRFSGRQFSNSRSEMNVSTLELGDSALYLCASSRTSGRVGETQYFGPGTRLLVL.